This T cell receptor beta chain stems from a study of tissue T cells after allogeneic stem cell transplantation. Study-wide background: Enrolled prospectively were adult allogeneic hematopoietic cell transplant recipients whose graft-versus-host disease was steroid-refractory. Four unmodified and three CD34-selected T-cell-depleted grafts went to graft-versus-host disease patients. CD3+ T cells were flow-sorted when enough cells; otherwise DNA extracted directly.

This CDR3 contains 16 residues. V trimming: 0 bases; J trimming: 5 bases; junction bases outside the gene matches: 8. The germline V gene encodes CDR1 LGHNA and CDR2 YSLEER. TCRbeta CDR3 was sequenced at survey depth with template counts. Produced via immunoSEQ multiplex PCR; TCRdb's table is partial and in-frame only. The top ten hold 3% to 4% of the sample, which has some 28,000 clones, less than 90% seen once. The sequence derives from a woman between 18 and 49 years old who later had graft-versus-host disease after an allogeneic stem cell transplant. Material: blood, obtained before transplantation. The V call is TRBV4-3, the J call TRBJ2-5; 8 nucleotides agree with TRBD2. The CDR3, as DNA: TGCGCCAGCAGCCAAGATCCCAGCGGGGGTTCGGAGACCCAGTACTTC. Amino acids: CASSQDPSGGSETQYF.